The clone carrying this T cell receptor (beta chain) was counted a few times. Its antigen remains unknown. This record belongs to a study of T cell repertoires in cytomegalovirus infection. Study findings and constraints: CMV carriers having the relevant HLA were flagged by cumulative public TCR beta family frequency. HLA-C-restricted CMV clonotypes gave the most frequent clonotype in two of eight donors.

TCRdb redid the calling of the reads with MiXCR, one entry per CDR3 protein. The sample records about 570,000 distinct CDR3 sequences, about 40% being singletons. CDR1 SGHTA and CDR2 FQGNSA come from the germline V gene. CDR3 length: 14 amino acids. The trim removed 2 bases at V and 7 bases at J, leaving 6 bases unmatched. The rearrangement links TRBV7-2 to TRBJ2-5; 8 nucleotides line up with TRBD2. Source: cultured PBMCs, taken from culture after CMV antigen stimulation. The clonotype was recovered from a human donor in good health (CMV status not recorded). Some clones in this sample may be carry-over from other donors' samples. The CDR3 loop reads CASSLLRGVGTQYF. CDR3 bases: TGTGCCAGCAGCTTACTGCGGGGGGTAGGGACCCAGTACTTC.